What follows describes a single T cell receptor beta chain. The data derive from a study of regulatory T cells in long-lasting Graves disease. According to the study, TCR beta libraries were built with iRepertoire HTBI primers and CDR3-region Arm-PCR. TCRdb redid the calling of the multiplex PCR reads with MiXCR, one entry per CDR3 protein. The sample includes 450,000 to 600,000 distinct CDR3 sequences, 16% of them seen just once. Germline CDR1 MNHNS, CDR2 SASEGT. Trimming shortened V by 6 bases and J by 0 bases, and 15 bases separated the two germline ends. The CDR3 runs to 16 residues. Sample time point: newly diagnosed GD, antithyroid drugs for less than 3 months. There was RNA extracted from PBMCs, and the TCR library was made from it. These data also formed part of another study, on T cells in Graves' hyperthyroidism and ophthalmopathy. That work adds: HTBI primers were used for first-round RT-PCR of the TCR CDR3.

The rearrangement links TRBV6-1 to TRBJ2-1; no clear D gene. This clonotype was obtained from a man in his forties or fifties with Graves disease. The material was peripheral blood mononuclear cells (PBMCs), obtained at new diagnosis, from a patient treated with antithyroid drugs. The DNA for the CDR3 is TGTGCCAGCAGCCCCCGGAGCCCGAGCTCCTACAATGAGCAGTTCTTC. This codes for CASSPRSPSSYNEQFF.